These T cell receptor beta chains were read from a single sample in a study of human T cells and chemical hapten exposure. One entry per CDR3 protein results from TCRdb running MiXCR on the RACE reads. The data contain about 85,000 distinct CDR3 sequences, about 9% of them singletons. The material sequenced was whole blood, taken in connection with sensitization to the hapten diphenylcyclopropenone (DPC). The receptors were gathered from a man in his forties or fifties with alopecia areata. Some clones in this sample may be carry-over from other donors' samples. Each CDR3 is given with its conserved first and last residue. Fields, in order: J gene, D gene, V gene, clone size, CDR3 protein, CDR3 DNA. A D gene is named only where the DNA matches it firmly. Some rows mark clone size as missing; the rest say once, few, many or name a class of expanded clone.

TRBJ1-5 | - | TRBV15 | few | CATSRDWGPNQPQHF | TGTGCCACCAGCAGAGATTGGGGGCCTAATCAGCCCCAGCATTTT
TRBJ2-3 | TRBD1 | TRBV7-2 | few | CASSFNRGGTDTQYF | TGTGCCAGCAGCTTTAACAGGGGGGGCACAGATACGCAGTATTTT
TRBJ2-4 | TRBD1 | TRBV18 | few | CASSPLPGGTTKNIQYF | TGTGCCAGCTCACCACTGCCAGGGGGCACGACCAAAAACATTCAGTACTTC
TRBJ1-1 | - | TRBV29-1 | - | CSVDFNLGGTEAFF | TGCAGCGTTGATTTTAATTTAGGCGGGACTGAAGCTTTCTTT
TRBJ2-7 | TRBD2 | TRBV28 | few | CASITTGGGYEQYF | TGTGCCAGCATTACAACGGGAGGTGGCTACGAGCAGTACTTC
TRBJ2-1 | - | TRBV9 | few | CASSVDPRADNEQFF | TGTGCCAGCAGCGTAGATCCGCGAGCGGACAATGAGCAGTTCTTC
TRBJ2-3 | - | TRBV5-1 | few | CASRAASGTDTQYF | TGCGCCAGCAGGGCTGCGAGCGGCACAGATACGCAGTATTTT
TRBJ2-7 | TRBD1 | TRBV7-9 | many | CASSSDRESLEQYF | TGTGCCAGCAGTTCCGACAGGGAGTCGCTCGAGCAGTACTTC
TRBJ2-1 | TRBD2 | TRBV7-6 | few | CASSYLAGGPGEQFF | TGTGCCAGCAGCTACCTAGCGGGAGGGCCAGGCGAGCAGTTCTTC
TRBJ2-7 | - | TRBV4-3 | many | CASSQGPGYEQYF | TGCGCCAGCAGCCAAGGTCCCGGGTACGAGCAGTACTTC
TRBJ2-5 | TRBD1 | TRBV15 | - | CATSRETGGTQETQYF | TGTGCCACCAGCAGAGAAACAGGGGGGACCCAAGAGACCCAGTACTTC
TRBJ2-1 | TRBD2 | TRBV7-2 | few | CASSPQELAGHNEQFF | TGTGCCAGCAGCCCACAGGAGCTAGCGGGGCACAATGAGCAGTTCTTC
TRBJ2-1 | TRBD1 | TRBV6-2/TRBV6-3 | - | CASSRASGQGEQFF | TGTGCCAGCAGCCGCGCATCTGGACAGGGTGAGCAGTTCTTC
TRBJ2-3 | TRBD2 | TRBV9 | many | CASSVVASGTDTQYF | TGTGCCAGCAGCGTAGTGGCTAGCGGGACAGATACGCAGTATTTT
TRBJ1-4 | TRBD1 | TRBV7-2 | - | CASSPAGQGDFRIATNEKLFF | TGTGCCAGCAGCCCCGCCGGACAGGGAGATTTCCGTATAGCAACTAATGAAAAACTGTTTTTT
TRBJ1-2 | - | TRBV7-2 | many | CASTDTANYGYTF | TGTGCCAGCACCGACACGGCCAACTATGGCTACACCTTC
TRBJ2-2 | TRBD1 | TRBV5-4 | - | CASSRGDEVEGQGLIGELFF | TGTGCCAGCAGCCGAGGGGATGAGGTTGAAGGACAGGGGTTAATCGGGGAGCTGTTTTTT
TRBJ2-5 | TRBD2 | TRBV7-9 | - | CASSLGGLVITETQYF | TGTGCCAGCAGCTTAGGGGGACTAGTAATCACAGAGACCCAGTACTTC
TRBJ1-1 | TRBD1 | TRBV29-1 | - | CSAGQGEAFF | TGCAGCGCTGGACAGGGGGAAGCTTTCTTT
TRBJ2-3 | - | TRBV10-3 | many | CAISENGRDTDTQYF | TGTGCCATCAGTGAGAACGGACGGGACACAGATACGCAGTATTTT
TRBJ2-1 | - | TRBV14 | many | CASSQDPPSVGEQFF | TGTGCCAGCAGCCAAGATCCCCCTAGTGTTGGTGAGCAGTTCTTC
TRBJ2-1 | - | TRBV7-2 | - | CASSPRGAGYNEQFF | TGTGCCAGCAGCCCTCGAGGGGCTGGGTACAATGAGCAGTTCTTC
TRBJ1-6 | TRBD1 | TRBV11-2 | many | CASSTRTGLDNSPLHF | TGTGCCAGCAGCACCCGGACAGGGCTCGATAATTCACCCCTCCACTTT
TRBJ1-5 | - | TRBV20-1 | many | CSARDSNQPQHF | TGCAGTGCTAGAGATAGCAATCAGCCCCAGCATTTT
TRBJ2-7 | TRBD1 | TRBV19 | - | CASSSRTGGTYEQYF | TGTGCCAGTAGTTCCCGGACAGGGGGAACCTACGAGCAGTACTTC
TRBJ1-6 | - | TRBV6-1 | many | CASRGAVNSPLHF | TGTGCCAGCAGGGGGGCTGTAAATTCACCCCTCCACTTT
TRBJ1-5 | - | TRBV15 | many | CATSGDRINQPQHF | TGTGCCACCAGCGGAGACAGGATCAATCAGCCCCAGCATTTT
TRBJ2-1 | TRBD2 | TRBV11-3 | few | CASSLSGRALEQFF | TGTGCCAGCAGCTTAAGCGGGAGGGCCCTTGAGCAGTTCTTC
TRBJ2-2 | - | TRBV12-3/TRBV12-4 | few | CASSYRDWELFF | TGTGCCAGCAGTTACAGGGATTGGGAGCTGTTTTTT
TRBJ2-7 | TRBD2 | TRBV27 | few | CASSSGLAEYEQYF | TGTGCCAGCAGTTCGGGACTAGCGGAATACGAGCAGTACTTC
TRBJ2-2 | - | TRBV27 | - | CAKPAGELFF | TGTGCCAAGCCTGCCGGGGAGCTGTTTTTT
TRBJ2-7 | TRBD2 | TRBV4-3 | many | CASSQEESGRAFLPPVYEQYF | TGCGCCAGCAGCCAAGAGGAGAGCGGGAGGGCCTTTTTGCCCCCTGTCTACGAGCAGTACTTC
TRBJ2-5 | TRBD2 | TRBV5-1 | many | CASASTAGDRETQYF | TGCGCCAGCGCTAGCACGGCGGGAGACAGAGAGACCCAGTACTTC
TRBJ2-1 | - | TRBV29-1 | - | CSVGLEGGSYNEQFF | TGCAGCGTGGGGTTGGAGGGGGGATCCTACAATGAGCAGTTCTTC
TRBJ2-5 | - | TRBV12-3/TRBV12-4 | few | CASSLWEETQYF | TGTGCCAGCAGTTTGTGGGAAGAGACCCAGTACTTC
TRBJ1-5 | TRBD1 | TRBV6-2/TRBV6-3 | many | CASSYADREFQPQHF | TGTGCCAGCAGTTACGCCGACAGGGAATTCCAGCCCCAGCATTTT
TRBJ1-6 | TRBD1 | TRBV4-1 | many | CASSQGQGNDSPLHF | TGCGCCAGCAGCCAAGGACAGGGTAACGATTCACCCCTCCACTTT
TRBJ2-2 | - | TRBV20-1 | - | CSAHASDRFGELFF | TGCAGTGCCCACGCCTCCGACAGGTTCGGGGAGCTGTTTTTT
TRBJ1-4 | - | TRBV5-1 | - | CASSYGSNEKLFF | TGCGCCAGCAGCTACGGATCTAATGAAAAACTGTTTTTT
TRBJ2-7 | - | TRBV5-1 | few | CASSLAPRVGSGEQYF | TGCGCCAGCAGCTTGGCTCCCAGGGTTGGGTCGGGCGAGCAGTACTTC
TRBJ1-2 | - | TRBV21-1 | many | CASRGGRGFGYTF | TGTGCCAGCCGGGGGGGCAGGGGCTTTGGCTACACCTTC
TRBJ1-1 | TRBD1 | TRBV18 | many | CASSPPTGQGKGAFF | TGTGCCAGCTCACCACCAACGGGACAGGGGAAGGGAGCTTTCTTT
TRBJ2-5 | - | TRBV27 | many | CASSLSTPWQGISEVYQETQYF | TGTGCCAGCAGTTTAAGTACCCCCTGGCAGGGGATATCCGAAGTGTACCAAGAGACCCAGTACTTC